The 29 T cell receptor beta chains in this list originate from one sample, sequenced in a study of blood T cell repertoires in COVID-19. Profiling relied on immunoSEQ multiplex PCR, and the TCRdb table lists in-frame clones only, not all of them. The sample has over 90,000 clones; around 73% are singletons. Sequenced sample: peripheral blood. The receptor set was obtained from a man between 60 and 70 years old with active or convalescent COVID-19.

The chain combines TRBV25-1 with TRBJ2-3; 10 bases match TRBD2. The CDR3 sequence is 16 residues long. Germline V CDR1 and CDR2: MGHDK, SYGVNS. Trimming took 5 bases from V and 3 from J; bases not matched to a gene: 8. Here the CDR3 DNA reads TGTGCCAGCAGTAGGTCTAGCGGGAGAAGAACAGATACGCAGTATTTT. As protein: CASSRSSGRRTDTQYF.

CDR3 nucleotide sequence: TGTGCCAGCACCCTTAGCGGGAACACAGATACGCAGTATTTT. Amino acid sequence: CASTLSGNTDTQYF. The rearrangement links TRBV7-2 to TRBJ2-3; 8 bases fit TRBD2. This CDR3 has 14 amino acids. From germline, CDR1 is SGHTA and CDR2 FQGNSA. The ends lost 7 bases at V and 2 bases at J; junction bases unmatched: 5.

This clone was counted a few times. V gene TRBV5-1 combines with J gene TRBJ2-5; D is possibly TRBD2 (5 bases). CDR1 SGHRS and CDR2 YFSETQ come from the germline V gene. The CDR3 is 14 amino acids. Trimming cost V 0 bases and J 2 bases, with 8 bases left between them. CDR3 loop: CASSLGTAQETQYF. The CDR3 bases are TGCGCCAGCAGCTTGGGGACTGCACAAGAGACCCAGTACTTC. Complete variable domain (other parts from reference TRBV5-1 and TRBJ2-5): KAGVTQTPRYLIKTRGQQVTLSCSPISGHRSVSWYQQTPGQGLQFLFEYFSETQRNKGNFPGRFSGRQFSNSRSEMNVSTLELGDSALYLCASSLGTAQETQYFGPGTRLLVL.

The chain is built from TRBV27 and TRBJ2-2; possible D gene TRBD2, 6 bases. With 6 bases removed from V and 4 bases from J, the gap between germline ends came to 18 bases. CDR3 length: 16 residues. The germline CDR1 and CDR2 sequences are MNHEY and SMNVEV (reference sequence). The CDR3 DNA follows: TGTGCCAGCAGACGCGGGACTCTTCGAGGCACCGGGGAGCTGTTTTTT. Its protein product is CASRRGTLRGTGELFF.

V gene TRBV27 combines with J gene TRBJ1-3, with D maybe TRBD1 (6 bases). The germline V gene has CDR1 MNHEY and CDR2 SMNVEV (reference sequence). V lost 4 bases to trimming and J lost 0 bases, with 13 bases between them. The length of the CDR3 is 16 residues. DNA of the CDR3: TGTGCCAGCAGTTCCACGGGACACTTCTCTGGAAACACCATATATTTT. It yields the protein CASSSTGHFSGNTIYF.

This chain joins TRBV2 and TRBJ1-1; the match to TRBD1 covers 9 bases. The V segment lost 4 bases and the J segment 4 bases; nucleotides outside the gene matches: 7. CDR1 and CDR2 (germline): SNHLY, FYNNEI. This CDR3 is 15 amino acids long. The DNA for the CDR3 is TGTGCCAGCAGTGGGACAGGGGCCCCGGTCACTGAAGCTTTCTTT. It translates to CASSGTGAPVTEAFF.

The rearrangement joins TRBV29-1 to TRBJ2-1; 7 bases map to TRBD2. V lost 4 bases, J lost 0 bases, and 15 bases stayed unmatched. Germline V gene data show CDR1 as SQVTM and CDR2 as ANQGSEA. CDR3 length: 18 amino acids. The CDR3 sequence: CSVGGAGVRRSSYNEQFF. CDR3 DNA sequence: TGCAGCGTTGGGGGCGCGGGGGTTCGGCGGAGCTCCTACAATGAGCAGTTCTTC.

The V gene is TRBV18, the J gene TRBJ2-3; the match to TRBD2 covers 10 bases. The V segment lost 2 bases and the J segment 2 bases; nucleotides outside the gene matches: 1. In germline, CDR1 is KGHSH, CDR2 LQKENI. The CDR3 is 15 amino acids. The CDR3 protein is CASSPGTSDTDTQYF. The CDR3 DNA sequence: TGTGCCAGCTCACCAGGGACTAGCGACACAGATACGCAGTATTTT.

The chain links TRBV9 to TRBJ1-1; the D gene is possibly TRBD1 (5 bases). CDR3 size: 13 residues. V gave up 2 bases and J gave up 3 bases, with 8 bases separating them. Germline V gene lookup returns CDR1 SGDLS and CDR2 YYNGEE. CDR3 sequence reads: CASSVGGDTEAFF. The CDR3, as DNA: TGTGCCAGCAGCGTTGGGGGGGACACTGAAGCTTTCTTT.

Only a few counts were recorded for this clone. The chain is built from TRBV5-4 and TRBJ1-2, with D tentatively TRBD1 (6 bases). The CDR3 loop spans 15 amino acids. The germline CDR1 and CDR2 sequences are SGHNT and YYREEE (reference sequence). Deletions cut 1 base from V and 3 bases from J, with 13 bases between. The CDR3 region is CASSLMGARDYGYTF. The CDR3 bases are TGTGCCAGCAGCTTGATGGGGGCTCGGGACTATGGCTACACCTTC.

The V gene is TRBV10-2, the J gene TRBJ1-2; 9 bases agree with TRBD1. Trimming removed 6 bases from V and 6 bases from J; junction bases left unmatched: 11. The CDR3 runs 15 residues. CDR1 WSHSY and CDR2 SAAADI come from the germline V gene. CDR3 in DNA: TGCGCCAGCAGGGGACAGGGAAACTATACTCATGGCTACACCTTC. It specifies CASRGQGNYTHGYTF.

V gene TRBV6-6 combines with J gene TRBJ1-3, with 8 bases matching TRBD1. With 7 bases clipped from V and 4 bases from J, the junction kept 3 bases outside the gene matches. The CDR3 runs to 13 residues. The V gene's germline CDR1 is MNHNY and CDR2 SVGAGI (reference sequence). The CDR3 is CASNGQGGNTIYF. The CDR3 bases are TGTGCCAGCAACGGACAGGGAGGAAACACCATATATTTT.

The chain carries TRBV15 and TRBJ2-1; 8 positions agree with TRBD2. V lost 5 bases to trimming and J lost 6 bases; unmatched junction nucleotides: 9. Germline lookup yields CDR1 LNHNV and CDR2 YYDKDF (reference sequence). The CDR3 is made up of 15 amino acids. CDR3 coding DNA: TGTGCCACCAGCCCTAATCTTGCGGGGGGCAATGAGCAGTTCTTC. Amino acid sequence: CATSPNLAGGNEQFF.

V is TRBV6-2 or TRBV6-3 and J is TRBJ2-7, with 7 bases that match TRBD2. J lost 5 bases, V lost 0 bases, and 10 bases had no gene match. The CDR3 extends over 16 amino acids. Germline CDR1 MNHEY, CDR2 SVGEGT. CDR3 bases: TGTGCCAGCAGTTACTCTTATGGGGGAGGGACCCACGAGCAGTACTTC. Its protein is CASSYSYGGGTHEQYF.

This clone was observed once. This rearrangement joins TRBV11-3 to TRBJ2-3; a possible D gene is TRBD2 (5 bases). This CDR3 is built from 17 residues. Deletions cut 2 bases from V and 3 bases from J, with 18 bases between. Germline V gives CDR1 SGHNT, CDR2 YENEEA. CDR3 region: CASSLTGSRVVTDTQYF. The CDR3 DNA reads as TGTGCCAGCAGCTTAACGGGAAGTCGAGTGGTAACAGATACGCAGTATTTT.

The genes are TRBV27 and TRBJ2-3; no firm D call. Deletions cut 2 bases from V and 1 base from J, with 10 bases between. The CDR3 loop spans 15 amino acids. The V gene's germline CDR1 is MNHEY and CDR2 SMNVEV (reference sequence). The CDR3 sequence: CASSLAEFGTDTQYF. CDR3 nucleotides: TGTGCCAGCAGTTTAGCGGAGTTTGGCACAGATACGCAGTATTTT.

The chain couples TRBV30 to TRBJ1-5; D is possibly TRBD1 (5 bases). Germline CDR1 and CDR2: GTSNPN and SVGIG (reference sequence). The CDR3 extends over 14 amino acids. V gave up 0 bases and J gave up 2 bases, with 8 bases separating them. CDR3 nucleotide sequence: TGTGCCTGGAGTGTTAAACAGGGCAATCAGCCCCAGCATTTT. Translation: CAWSVKQGNQPQHF.

The CDR3 protein is CASSQGVLKTDEQFF. CDR3 DNA sequence: TGTGCCAGCAGCCAAGGGGTATTAAAAACAGATGAGCAGTTCTTC. The V gene is TRBV3-1 (or the pseudogene TRBV3-2), the J gene TRBJ2-1; no clear D gene. Trimming stripped 1 base from V and 8 bases from J, with 15 bases between. This CDR3 has 15 amino acids. Germline CDR1 and CDR2: LGHDT and YNNKEL (reference sequence).

The chain carries TRBV5-1 and TRBJ2-1, with TRBD1 as a possible D gene (5 bases). V was shortened by 4 bases and J by 4 bases, with 12 bases between the two germline ends. Per germline, CDR1 SGHRS and CDR2 YFSETQ. CDR3 length equals 14 residues. CDR3 sequence reads: CASSGRVGYNEQFF. CDR3 bases: TGCGCCAGCAGCGGCAGGGTCGGGTACAATGAGCAGTTCTTC. Full variable domain (remainder filled in from reference TRBV5-1 and TRBJ2-1): KAGVTQTPRYLIKTRGQQVTLSCSPISGHRSVSWYQQTPGQGLQFLFEYFSETQRNKGNFPGRFSGRQFSNSRSEMNVSTLELGDSALYLCASSGRVGYNEQFFGPGTRLTVL.

The chain links TRBV15 to TRBJ2-3; TRBD2 agrees at 11 bases. Germline values: CDR1 LNHNV, CDR2 YYDKDF (reference sequence). The CDR3 has 18 amino acids. Germline trimming cut 4 bases from V and 0 bases from J; bases unmatched to any gene: 9. The CDR3 region has the DNA TGTGCCACCAGCACAAATAACCGGACTAGCGGGAGCACAGATACGCAGTATTTT. This translates into CATSTNNRTSGSTDTQYF. Using reference TRBV15 and TRBJ2-3 for the parts outside the CDR3, the full variable domain is DAMVIQNPRYQVTQFGKPVTLSCSQTLNHNVMYWYQQKSSQAPKLLFHYYDKDFNNEADTPDNFQSRRPNTSFCFLDIRSPGLGDTAMYLCATSTNNRTSGSTDTQYFGPGTRLTVL.

The chain couples TRBV5-1 to TRBJ2-2, with 8 bases aligning to TRBD2. J was trimmed by 1 base and V by 3 bases; bases with no gene match: 5. Germline V gene sequence: CDR1 SGHRS, CDR2 YFSETQ. This CDR3 has 16 amino acids. As DNA, the CDR3 is TGCGCCAGCAGCTCCCGTAGCGGGGTGAACACCGGGGAGCTGTTTTTT. This gives the protein CASSSRSGVNTGELFF.

CDR3 amino acids: CASSPPWGRRYEQYF. The CDR3 DNA reads as TGTGCCAGCAGCCCCCCGTGGGGGAGGCGGTACGAGCAGTACTTC. The chain combines TRBV11-2 with TRBJ2-7; the D gene is possibly TRBD2 (6 bases). Between the trimmed V and J ends, which lost 5 bases and 4 bases, there was a span of 18 bases. CDR3 length: 15 amino acids. CDR1 is SGHAT, CDR2 FQNNGV, per germline. Drawing the rest from reference TRBV11-2 and TRBJ2-7, the complete variable domain is EAGVAQSPRYKIIEKRQSVAFWCNPISGHATLYWYQQILGQGPKLLIQFQNNGVVDDSQLPKDRFSAERLKGVDSTLKIQPAKLEDSAVYLCASSPPWGRRYEQYFGPGTRLTVT.

The rearrangement uses TRBV19 and TRBJ1-5; D may be TRBD1 (6 bases). CDR3 size: 15 residues. Germline V lookup: CDR1 LNHDA, CDR2 SQIVND (reference sequence). The germline V and J ends were trimmed by 6 bases and 3 bases, with 15 bases remaining between them. CDR3 amino acids: CASRRDRTANQPQHF. The CDR3 DNA follows: TGTGCCAGTAGAAGAGATCGGACAGCCAATCAGCCCCAGCATTTT.

J is TRBJ2-6 and V is TRBV13; D gene unclear. Trimming removed 8 bases at V and 3 bases at J, with 17 bases between. The CDR3 contains 16 residues. Germline loops: CDR1 PRHDT, CDR2 FYEKMQ (reference sequence). Written as DNA, the CDR3 is TGTGCCAGCCGCCCATGGTGGGCGAGTGGGGCCAACGTCCTGACTTTC. This encodes CASRPWWASGANVLTF.

Points on this clone: Other DNA sequences of this sample code for an identical CDR3. The chain is built from TRBV18 and TRBJ1-5; 7 nucleotides match TRBD1. The CDR3 has 15 residues. Germline lookup yields CDR1 KGHSH and CDR2 LQKENI. V shed 1 base and J 0 bases; nucleotides not matched to a gene: 0. The CDR3 DNA follows: TGTGCCAGCTCACCACAGGGGGCTAGCAATCAGCCCCAGCATTTT. Amino acids: CASSPQGASNQPQHF.

The chain combines TRBV18 with TRBJ2-5; TRBD2 aligns across 12 bases. V trimming: 2 bases; J trimming: 4 bases; junction bases outside the gene matches: 5. CDR1 and CDR2 from the germline V gene are KGHSH and LQKENI. The CDR3 is made up of 16 amino acids. The CDR3 DNA reads TGTGCCAGCTCACCAATGGGACTAGCGGGTGGAGAGACCCAGTACTTC. Amino acid sequence: CASSPMGLAGGETQYF.

This chain links TRBV4-3 with TRBJ2-3; 7 nucleotides agree with TRBD2. V shed 0 bases, J shed 12 bases, and the junction held 6 bases outside the gene matches. CDR3 length: 13 amino acids. The germline V gene has CDR1 LGHNA and CDR2 YSLEER. The CDR3 sequence: CASSQDRTSDQYF. Written as DNA, the CDR3 is TGCGCCAGCAGCCAAGACAGGACTAGTGATCAGTATTTT.

The chain carries TRBV7-6 and TRBJ2-3; D unresolved. Germline loops: CDR1 SGHVS, CDR2 FNYEAQ. The ends were cut back, 5 bases at V and 3 bases at J, with 3 bases in the middle. The CDR3 loop spans 11 amino acids. Here the CDR3 reads CASSTTDTQYF. Here the CDR3 DNA reads TGTGCCAGCAGCACAACAGATACGCAGTATTTT.

V gene TRBV10-1 combines with J gene TRBJ1-2, with unresolved D. The V gene's germline CDR1 is WNHNN and CDR2 SYGVQD (reference sequence). CDR3 length equals 13 residues. Trimming shortened V by 0 bases and J by 4 bases, and 6 bases separated the two germline ends. In DNA, the CDR3 is TGCGCCAGCAGTGAGTCGACTAGCTATGGCTACACCTTC. Amino acid sequence: CASSESTSYGYTF.